This passage covers 24 T cell receptor beta chains from one sample sequenced in a study of molecular identifiers for immune sequencing clone quantification. TCRdb processed the PCR reads anew with MiXCR; each CDR3 protein has one entry. The sample includes just under 650,000 distinct CDR3 sequences, 15% to 20% seen only once; the top ten take roughly 0.85%. Sequencing input: naive CD8+ T cells from blood, with Jurkat cell RNA spiked in. The subset here: FACS-sorted CD8+CD4-CCR7+CD45RA+ naive T cells. These receptors all stem from a human donor in good health. Some libraries in this study had Jurkat cell RNA spiked in.

This clonotype was seen repeatedly, ten times or more. Mismatch with germline at one junction end may stem from a read error. The chain couples TRBV2 to TRBJ1-5; TRBD1 is a possible D gene (5 bases). This CDR3 is 15 amino acids long. In germline, CDR1 is SNHLY, CDR2 FYNNEI. The DNA of the CDR3 is TGTGCCAGCAGAGAAGGGGCTCTTGGCAATCAGCCCCAGCATTTT. This encodes CASREGALGNQPQHF.

This clonotype was picked up many times. The V call is TRBV12-3 or TRBV12-4, the J call TRBJ2-5, with D possibly being TRBD2 (6 bases). The CDR3 covers 14 residues. Trimming stripped 5 bases from V and 2 bases from J, with 12 bases between. The CDR3 DNA sequence: TGTGCCAGCAGTGACCCGGGACTGCAAGAGACCCAGTACTTC. Its translation is CASSDPGLQETQYF.

J is TRBJ2-1 and V is TRBV7-3, with 10 bases identical to TRBD2. V lost 5 bases and J lost 3; bases outside the gene matches: 4. Germline V gives CDR1 SGHTA, CDR2 FQGTGA. The CDR3 runs to 15 residues. The CDR3 is CASSTVAGGYNEQFF. DNA for the CDR3: TGTGCCAGCAGCACCGTAGCGGGAGGCTACAATGAGCAGTTCTTC.

This clonotype was counted only a few times. The V and J genes are TRBV4-1 and TRBJ1-5; no reliable D call. The germline V and J ends were trimmed by 7 bases and 8 bases, with 21 bases remaining between them. Germline V gene sequence: CDR1 MGHRA, CDR2 YSYEKL. This CDR3 has 15 residues. CDR3 coding DNA: TGCGCCAGCACCCTGGGTCACCATCAGGTGGAGCCCCAGCATTTT. The encoded protein is CASTLGHHQVEPQHF.

This clonotype has more than one count but fewer than ten. The V and J genes are TRBV6-2 or TRBV6-3 and TRBJ2-1; 7 bases are shared with TRBD2. This CDR3 spans 16 amino acids. The germline V gene has CDR1 MNHEY and CDR2 SVGEGT. The trim removed 6 bases at V and 6 bases at J, leaving 14 bases unmatched. The CDR3 DNA reads as TGTGCCAGCAGCCACCTACTAGTAACGGGGGGCAATGAGCAGTTCTTC. It translates to CASSHLLVTGGNEQFF.

As regards this clonotype: The junction shows a germline mismatch at one end, possibly a read error. The V call is TRBV19, the J call TRBJ1-1; D perhaps matches TRBD1 (6 bases). CDR3 size: 12 residues. Germline V CDR1 and CDR2: LNHDA, SQIVND (reference sequence). The CDR3 region has the DNA TGTGCCGGTAGTCAGGGGTACACTGAAGCTTTCTTT. It translates to CAGSQGYTEAFF.

This clonotype was observed many times. This chain uses TRBV24-1 with TRBJ1-2, with 8 bases lining up with TRBD1. Per the germline V gene, CDR1 is KGHDR and CDR2 is SFDVKD. The CDR3 is made up of 15 amino acids. V gave up 1 base and J gave up 6 bases; unmatched junction bases: 6. CDR3 nucleotides: TGTGCCACCAGTGATTTCGTCGGACAGGGAGATGGCTACACCTTC. Its translation is CATSDFVGQGDGYTF.

This clonotype has at least ten counts. The chain has TRBV24-1 and TRBJ2-3, with 11 bases identical to TRBD2. The CDR3 spans 15 residues. V shed 9 bases, J shed 5 bases, and the junction held 9 bases outside the gene matches. Germline V gene sequence: CDR1 KGHDR, CDR2 SFDVKD. CDR3 bases: TGTGCCACCGGTCCGACTAGCGGGACAATAGATACGCAGTATTTT. Its translation: CATGPTSGTIDTQYF.

Many counts were recorded for this clonotype. The V call is TRBV6-2 or TRBV6-3, the J call TRBJ2-3, with D perhaps TRBD2 (6 bases). V shed 7 bases and J shed 0 bases, with 14 bases lying between them. Germline assignment: CDR1 MNHEY and CDR2 SVGEGT. This CDR3 comprises 15 residues. CDR3 in amino acids: CASNLAEASTDTQYF. Written as DNA, the CDR3 is TGTGCCAGCAATTTAGCGGAGGCAAGCACAGATACGCAGTATTTT.

This chain links TRBV24-1 with TRBJ2-5; the match to TRBD1 covers 8 bases. V gave up 4 bases and J gave up 1 base; unmatched junction bases: 4. Germline-derived CDR1 and CDR2 are KGHDR and SFDVKD. The CDR3 runs 15 residues. CDR3: CATSEYGQGQETQYF. The CDR3 DNA follows: TGTGCCACCAGTGAATACGGACAGGGCCAAGAGACCCAGTACTTC.

There are many counts of this clonotype. V and J are TRBV7-6 and TRBJ2-1; D is possibly TRBD2 (5 bases). The CDR3 contains 16 residues. CDR1 SGHVS and CDR2 FNYEAQ come from the germline V gene. Between the trimmed V and J ends, which lost 5 bases and 0 bases, there was a span of 14 bases. CDR3: CASSDDGDSSYNEQFF. Here the CDR3 DNA reads TGTGCCAGCAGCGACGACGGGGATAGCTCCTACAATGAGCAGTTCTTC.

Ten or more counts support this clonotype. This chain uses TRBV28 with TRBJ1-6; D remains unclear. This CDR3 region has 14 residues. V was shortened by 3 bases and J by 10 bases, with 13 bases between the two germline ends. The germline V gene encodes CDR1 MDHEN and CDR2 SYDVKM. The CDR3 reads CASSFFGSDSPLHF. For the CDR3, the DNA is TGTGCCAGCAGTTTCTTCGGGAGTGACTCACCCCTCCACTTT. Together with reference TRBV28 and TRBJ1-6, the CDR3 gives the full variable domain: DVKVTQSSRYLVKRTGEKVFLECVQDMDHENMFWYRQDPGLGLRLIYFSYDVKMKEKGDIPEGYSVSREKKERFSLILESASTNQTSMYLCASSFFGSDSPLHFGNGTRLTVT.

This clonotype was recorded at least ten times. In DNA, the CDR3 is TGCGCCAGCAGCTTGGTAACCGGGACTAGCGATGACGTGGGGACAAGGGAGACCCAGTACTTC. Translation gives CASSLVTGTSDDVGTRETQYF. V and J are TRBV5-1 and TRBJ2-5; 10 bases agree with TRBD2. Germline V CDR1 and CDR2: SGHRS, YFSETQ. The length of the CDR3 is 21 residues. V lost 0 bases, J lost 5 bases, and 22 bases stayed unmatched.

In its sample, this clonotype was seen a few times. V gene TRBV4-1 combines with J gene TRBJ2-5; TRBD2 agrees at 12 bases. Trimming cost V 5 bases and J 4 bases; bases outside gene matches: 11. The CDR3 consists of 17 residues. Germline V gene lookup returns CDR1 MGHRA and CDR2 YSYEKL. The CDR3 sequence is CASSSFLAGGPLETQYF. CDR3 nucleotide sequence: TGCGCCAGCAGCTCCTTTCTAGCGGGAGGGCCCTTAGAGACCCAGTACTTC.

This clonotype was seen at least ten times. This chain links TRBV4-1 with TRBJ2-6; a possible D gene is TRBD1 (6 bases). The CDR3 is made up of 19 amino acids. Per germline, CDR1 MGHRA and CDR2 YSYEKL. The germline V and J ends were trimmed by 4 bases and 1 base, with 20 bases remaining between them. The CDR3 loop is CASSPAGTGFSSGANVLTF. DNA for the CDR3: TGCGCCAGCAGCCCGGCCGGTACAGGGTTTTCTTCTGGGGCCAACGTCCTGACTTTC.

Concerning this clonotype itself: Since a much larger clone is just one base distant, this may be a read error. The rearrangement links TRBV11-2 to TRBJ2-5; unclear D gene. V was clipped by 3 bases and J by 5 bases, with 13 bases between them. The CDR3 is 14 amino acids. The V gene's germline CDR1 is SGHAT and CDR2 FQNNGV. DNA of the CDR3: TGTGCCAGCAGCTTTATGTTTTACCGGGAGACCCAGTACTTC. This codes for CASSFMFYRETQYF.

Worth noting for this clonotype: A read error is possible here, since a much larger clone lies one base away. This chain joins TRBV5-6 and TRBJ1-1; D remains unclear. The CDR3 has 12 residues. Looked up from germline, CDR1 is SGHDT and CDR2 is YYEEEE. CDR3 bases: TGTGCCAGCAGCAGCTCCTGGCAGGAAGCTCTCTTT. Its protein is CASSSSWQEALF.

This clonotype was seen repeatedly, ten times or more. V usage is TRBV7-6 and J usage is TRBJ2-1; either TRBD1 or TRBD2 may fit D (6 bases each). This CDR3 is built from 15 residues. V was shortened by 6 bases and J by 0 bases, with 12 bases between the two germline ends. Germline-derived CDR1 and CDR2 are SGHVS and FNYEAQ. This chain's CDR3 is CASSPGGGSYNEQFF. The CDR3, as DNA: TGTGCCAGCAGTCCTGGAGGGGGCTCCTACAATGAGCAGTTCTTC.

Turning to this clonotype: A much larger clone sits a single nucleotide away, making a read error possible. The gene calls are TRBV20-1 and TRBJ2-7; 9 bases fit TRBD2. CDR1 is DFQATT and CDR2 is SNEGSKA in the germline V gene (reference sequence). The CDR3 covers 16 residues. J lost 4 bases, V lost 6 bases, and 16 bases had no gene match. In DNA, the CDR3 is TGCAGTGCAGGTAGCGAGGGGCGGGGGGGCTATTACGAGCAGTACTTC. Its translation is CSAGSEGRGGYYEQYF.

The V call is TRBV6-2 or TRBV6-3, the J call TRBJ2-7; the D is unclear. The CDR3 length is 12 residues. Germline CDR1 is MNHEY and CDR2 is SVGEGT. Trimming left V 2 bases short and J 3 bases short, with 5 bases between. For the CDR3, the DNA is TGTGCCAGCAGTTACGCAAACTACGAGCAGTACTTC. It codes for CASSYANYEQYF.

In this sample, this clonotype turned up many times. In DNA form, the CDR3 reads TGTGCCAGCAGCCAGGGGGCTAATGGGGCCAACGTCCTGACTTTC. Translated: CASSQGANGANVLTF. The chain combines TRBV5-6 with TRBJ2-6, with TRBD1 identical over 8 bases. Germline V gene lookup returns CDR1 SGHDT and CDR2 YYEEEE. The CDR3 contains 15 residues. The V and J ends lost 4 bases and 3 bases, in that order; junction bases with no gene match: 3.

Remarks on this clonotype: A single base separates this from a much larger clone, so it may be a read error. The genes are TRBV24-1 and TRBJ2-2; D may be TRBD1 (6 bases). The CDR3 loop spans 13 amino acids. The germline CDR1 and CDR2 sequences are KGHDR and SFDVKD. In nucleotides, the CDR3 is TGTGCCACCGGTGAAGCAGGGGCCGGGGAGCTGTTTTTT. It encodes CATGEAGAGELFF.

V and J are TRBV3-1 and TRBJ2-5; D is unresolved. Germline loops: CDR1 LGHDT, CDR2 YNNKEL (reference sequence). V dropped 4 bases and J dropped 4 bases, with 16 bases sitting between them. The CDR3 length is 15 residues. CDR3 nucleotide sequence: TGTGCCAGCAGCCTAAACCCCGGTAGAGGAGAGACCCAGTACTTC. Its translation is CASSLNPGRGETQYF.

This chain links TRBV4-3 with TRBJ2-3; 8 bases agree with TRBD2. The germline gives CDR1 LGHNA, CDR2 YSLEER. The CDR3 sequence is 18 residues long. V lost 1 base, J lost 2 bases, and 11 bases stayed unmatched. The CDR3 DNA reads as TGCGCCAGCAGCCAAGCCCTAACGGGACTAGAGGTCACAGATACGCAGTATTTT. Protein: CASSQALTGLEVTDTQYF.